The present T cell receptor (beta chain) was sequenced within a study of T cell repertoires in cytomegalovirus infection. CDR1 and CDR2 (germline): MNHEY, SVGAGI. Trimming cost V 2 bases and J 6 bases, with 10 bases left between them. The CDR3 length is 13 residues. This clonotype has only a few counts. Using its own MiXCR run on the reads, TCRdb lists one record per CDR3 protein. This sample yields about 97,000 distinct CDR3 sequences, of which approximately 15% are seen a single time; around 8.2% belongs to the top ten. This sequence originates from a human donor in good health (CMV status not recorded). Some clones in this sample may be carry-over from other donors' samples. The sequencing sample was made of PBMCs. This chain uses TRBV6-5 with TRBJ1-2; maybe TRBD1 (5 bases). CDR3 residues: CASSYVGRDGYTF. CDR3 sequence (DNA): TGTGCCAGCAGTTACGTGGGGCGCGATGGCTACACCTTC.